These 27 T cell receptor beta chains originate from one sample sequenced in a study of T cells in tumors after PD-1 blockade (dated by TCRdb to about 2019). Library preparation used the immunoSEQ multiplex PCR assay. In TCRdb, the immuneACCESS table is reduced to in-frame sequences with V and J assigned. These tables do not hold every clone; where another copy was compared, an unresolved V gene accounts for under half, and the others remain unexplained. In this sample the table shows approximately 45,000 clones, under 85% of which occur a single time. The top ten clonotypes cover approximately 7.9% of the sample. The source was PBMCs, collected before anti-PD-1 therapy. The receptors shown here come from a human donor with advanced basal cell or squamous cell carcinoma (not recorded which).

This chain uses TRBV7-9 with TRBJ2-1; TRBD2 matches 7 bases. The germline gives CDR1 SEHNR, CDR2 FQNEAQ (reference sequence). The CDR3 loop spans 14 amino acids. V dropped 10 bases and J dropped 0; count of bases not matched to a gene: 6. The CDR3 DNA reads TGTGCCACCATAGCGGGCAGCTCCTACAATGAGCAGTTCTTC. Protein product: CATIAGSSYNEQFF.

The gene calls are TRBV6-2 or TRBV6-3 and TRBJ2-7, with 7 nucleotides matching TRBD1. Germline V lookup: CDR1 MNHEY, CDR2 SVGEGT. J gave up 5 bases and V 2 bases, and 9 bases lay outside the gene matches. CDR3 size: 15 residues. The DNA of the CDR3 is TGTGCCAGCAGTTACCCCGCCAGGGGGTGGGACGAGCAGTACTTC. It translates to CASSYPARGWDEQYF.

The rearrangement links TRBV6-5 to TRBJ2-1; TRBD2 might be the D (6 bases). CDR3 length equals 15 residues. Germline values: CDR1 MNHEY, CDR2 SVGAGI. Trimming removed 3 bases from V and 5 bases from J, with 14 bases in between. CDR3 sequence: CASSYSQTRNNEQFF. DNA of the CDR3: TGTGCCAGCAGTTATTCCCAGACTAGAAACAATGAGCAGTTCTTC.

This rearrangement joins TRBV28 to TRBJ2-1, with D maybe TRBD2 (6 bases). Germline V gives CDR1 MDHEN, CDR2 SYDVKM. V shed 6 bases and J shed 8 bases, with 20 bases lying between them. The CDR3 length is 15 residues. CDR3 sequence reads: CASRLSGEPRDEQFF. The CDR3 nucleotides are TGTGCCAGCAGACTTTCGGGGGAGCCCCGGGATGAGCAGTTCTTC.

As DNA, the CDR3 is TGTGCCAGTAGTATGCAGGGGAAATACATGAACACTGAAGCTTTCTTT. Translated, it gives CASSMQGKYMNTEAFF. The chain employs TRBV19 and TRBJ1-1; maybe TRBD1 (6 bases). The germline V gene has CDR1 LNHDA and CDR2 SQIVND (reference sequence). V was shortened by 3 bases and J by 0 bases, with 14 bases between the two germline ends. The CDR3 is made up of 16 amino acids.

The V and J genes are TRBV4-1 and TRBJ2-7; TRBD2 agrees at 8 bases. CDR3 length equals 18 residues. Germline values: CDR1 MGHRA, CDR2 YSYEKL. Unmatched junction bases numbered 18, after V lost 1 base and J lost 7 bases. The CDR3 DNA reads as TGCGCCAGCAGCCAAGTTTTGAGTACGGGAGGGCCCCTGAGGGAGCAGTACTTC. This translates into CASSQVLSTGGPLREQYF.

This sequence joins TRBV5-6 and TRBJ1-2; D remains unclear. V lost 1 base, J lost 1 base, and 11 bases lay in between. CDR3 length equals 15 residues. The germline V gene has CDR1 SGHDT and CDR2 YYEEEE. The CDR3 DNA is TGTGCCAGCAGCTTGTTGGCGGTCCTTAACTATGGCTACACCTTC. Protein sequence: CASSLLAVLNYGYTF.

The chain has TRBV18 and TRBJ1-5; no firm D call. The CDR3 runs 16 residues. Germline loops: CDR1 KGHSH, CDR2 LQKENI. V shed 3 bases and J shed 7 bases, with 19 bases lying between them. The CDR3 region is CASSPNGGRVEQPQHF. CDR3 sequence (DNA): TGTGCCAGCTCACCCAACGGCGGGCGGGTGGAGCAGCCCCAGCATTTT.

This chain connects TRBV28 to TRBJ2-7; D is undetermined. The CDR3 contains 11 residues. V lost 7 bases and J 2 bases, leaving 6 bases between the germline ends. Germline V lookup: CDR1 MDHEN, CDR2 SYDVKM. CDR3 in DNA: TGTGCCAGCACAGTCGCCTACGAGCAGTACTTC. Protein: CASTVAYEQYF.

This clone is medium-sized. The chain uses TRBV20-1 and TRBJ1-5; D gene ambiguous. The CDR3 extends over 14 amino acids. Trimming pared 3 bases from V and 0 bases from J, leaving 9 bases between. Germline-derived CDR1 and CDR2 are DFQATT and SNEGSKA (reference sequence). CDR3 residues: CSASRQHSNQPQHF. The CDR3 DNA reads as TGCAGTGCTAGTCGCCAGCATAGCAATCAGCCCCAGCATTTT.

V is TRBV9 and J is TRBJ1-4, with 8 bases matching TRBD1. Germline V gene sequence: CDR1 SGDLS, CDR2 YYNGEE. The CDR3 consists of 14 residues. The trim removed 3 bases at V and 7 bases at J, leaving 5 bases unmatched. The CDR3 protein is CASSAATGVEKLFF. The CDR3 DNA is TGTGCCAGCAGCGCCGCGACAGGGGTTGAAAAACTGTTTTTT. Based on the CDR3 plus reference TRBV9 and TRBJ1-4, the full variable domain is DSGVTQTPKHLITATGQRVTLRCSPRSGDLSVYWYQQSLDQGLQFLIQYYNGEERAKGNILERFSAQQFPDLHSELNLSSLELGDSALYFCASSAATGVEKLFFGSGTQLSVL.

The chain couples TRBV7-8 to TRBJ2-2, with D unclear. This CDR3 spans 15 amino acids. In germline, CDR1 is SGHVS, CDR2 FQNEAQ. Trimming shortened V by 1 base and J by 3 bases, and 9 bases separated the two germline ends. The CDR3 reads CASSLVSMDTGELFF. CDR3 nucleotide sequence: TGTGCCAGCAGCTTAGTCTCTATGGACACCGGGGAGCTGTTTTTT.

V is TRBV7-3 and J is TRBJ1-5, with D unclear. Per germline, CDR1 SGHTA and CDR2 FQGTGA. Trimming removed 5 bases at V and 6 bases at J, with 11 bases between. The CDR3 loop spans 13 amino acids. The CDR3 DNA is TGTGCCAGCAGCCCAAATTGGGGTCAGCCCCAGCATTTT. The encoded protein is CASSPNWGQPQHF.

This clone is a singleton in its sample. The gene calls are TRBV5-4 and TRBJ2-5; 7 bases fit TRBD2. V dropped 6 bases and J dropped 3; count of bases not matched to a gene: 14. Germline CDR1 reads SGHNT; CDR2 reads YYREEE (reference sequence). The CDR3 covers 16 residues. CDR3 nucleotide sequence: TGTGCCAGCACCCGGCGACTTAGGGCGGGGGAAGAGACCCAGTACTTC. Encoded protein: CASTRRLRAGEETQYF.

The CDR3 reads CASSQARAGGVLNTQYF. CDR3 nucleotide sequence: TGTGCCAGCAGCCAAGCTCGCGCGGGAGGAGTGTTAAATACGCAGTATTTT. V is TRBV14 and J is TRBJ2-3; 8 bases align to TRBD2. The V and J ends lost 1 base and 7 bases, in that order; junction bases with no gene match: 13. Germline CDR1 reads SGHDN; CDR2 reads FVKESK. This CDR3 spans 17 amino acids.

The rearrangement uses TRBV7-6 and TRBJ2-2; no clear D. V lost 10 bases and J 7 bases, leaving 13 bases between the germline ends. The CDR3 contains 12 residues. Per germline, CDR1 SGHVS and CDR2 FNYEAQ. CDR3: CAIQIGRGELFF. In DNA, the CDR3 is TGTGCCATCCAAATCGGTCGCGGGGAGCTGTTTTTT.

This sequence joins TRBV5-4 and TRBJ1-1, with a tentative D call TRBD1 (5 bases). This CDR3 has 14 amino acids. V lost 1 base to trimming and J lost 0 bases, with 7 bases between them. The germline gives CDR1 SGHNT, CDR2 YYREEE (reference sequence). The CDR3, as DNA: TGTGCCAGCAGCTTGTGGGGGATGAACACTGAAGCTTTCTTT. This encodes CASSLWGMNTEAFF.

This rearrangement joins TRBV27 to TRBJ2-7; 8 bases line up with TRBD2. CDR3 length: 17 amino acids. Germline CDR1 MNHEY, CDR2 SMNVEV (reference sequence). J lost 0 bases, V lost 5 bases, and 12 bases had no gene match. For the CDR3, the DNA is TGTGCCAGCAGTAGTCCCCCAGAGAGCGGGAGCTCCTACGAGCAGTACTTC. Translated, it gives CASSSPPESGSSYEQYF.

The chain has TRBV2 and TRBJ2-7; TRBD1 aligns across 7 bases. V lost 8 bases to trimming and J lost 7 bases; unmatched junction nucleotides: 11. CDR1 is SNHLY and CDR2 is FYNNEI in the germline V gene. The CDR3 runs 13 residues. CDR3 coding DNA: TGTGCCAGCCAGATTGACAGGGTGGGGGAGCAGTACTTC. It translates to CASQIDRVGEQYF.

DNA of the CDR3: TGCGCCAGCAGCTTGGCCGGAGGGGGCGCGGGGACTGAAGCTTTCTTT. Its protein product is CASSLAGGGAGTEAFF. The V and J genes are TRBV5-1 and TRBJ1-1; 7 bases are a match to TRBD1. There are 16 residues in the CDR3. The J segment lost 5 bases and the V segment lost 0 bases, leaving 10 bases of the junction unmatched. Germline CDR1 and CDR2: SGHRS and YFSETQ.

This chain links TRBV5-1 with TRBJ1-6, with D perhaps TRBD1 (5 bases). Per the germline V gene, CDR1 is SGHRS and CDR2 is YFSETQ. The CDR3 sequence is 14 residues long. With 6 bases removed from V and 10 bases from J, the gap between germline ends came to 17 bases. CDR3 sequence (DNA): TGCGCCAGCAACCCGGGACCGCCGGCATCACCCCTCCACTTT. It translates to CASNPGPPASPLHF. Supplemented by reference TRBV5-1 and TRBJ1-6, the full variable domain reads KAGVTQTPRYLIKTRGQQVTLSCSPISGHRSVSWYQQTPGQGLQFLFEYFSETQRNKGNFPGRFSGRQFSNSRSEMNVSTLELGDSALYLCASNPGPPASPLHFGNGTRLTVT.

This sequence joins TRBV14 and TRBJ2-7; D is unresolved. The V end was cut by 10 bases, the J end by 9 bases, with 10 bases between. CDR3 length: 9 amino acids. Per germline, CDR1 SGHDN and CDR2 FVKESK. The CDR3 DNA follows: TGTGCCAACCCCCCCCGGCAGTACTTC. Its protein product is CANPPRQYF.

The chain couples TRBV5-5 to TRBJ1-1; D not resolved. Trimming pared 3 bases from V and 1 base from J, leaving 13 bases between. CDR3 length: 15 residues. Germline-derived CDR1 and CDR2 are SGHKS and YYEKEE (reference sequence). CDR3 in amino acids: CASSYSPRANTEAFF. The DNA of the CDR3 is TGTGCCAGCAGCTACTCGCCCCGGGCGAACACTGAAGCTTTCTTT. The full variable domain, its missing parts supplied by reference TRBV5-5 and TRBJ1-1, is DAGVTQSPTHLIKTRGQQVTLRCSPISGHKSVSWYQQVLGQGPQFIFQYYEKEERGRGNFPDRFSARQFPNYSSELNVNALLLGDSALYLCASSYSPRANTEAFFGQGTRLTVV.

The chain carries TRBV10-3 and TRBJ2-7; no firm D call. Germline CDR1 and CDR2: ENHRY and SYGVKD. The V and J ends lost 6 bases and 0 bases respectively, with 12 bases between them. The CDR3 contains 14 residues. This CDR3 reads CAIRVGSSSYEQYF. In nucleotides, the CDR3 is TGTGCCATCAGGGTGGGCAGCAGCTCCTACGAGCAGTACTTC.

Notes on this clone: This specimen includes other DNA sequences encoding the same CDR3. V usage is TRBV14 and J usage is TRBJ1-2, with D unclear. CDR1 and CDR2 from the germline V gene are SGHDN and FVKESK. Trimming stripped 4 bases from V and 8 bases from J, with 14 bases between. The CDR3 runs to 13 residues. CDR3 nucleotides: TGTGCCAGCAGCCCCCGACCGGCGGGGGGCTACACCTTC. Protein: CASSPRPAGGYTF.

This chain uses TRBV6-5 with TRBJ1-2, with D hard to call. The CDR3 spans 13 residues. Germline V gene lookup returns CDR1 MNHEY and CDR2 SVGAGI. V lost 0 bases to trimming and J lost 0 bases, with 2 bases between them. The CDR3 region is CASSYSANYGYTF. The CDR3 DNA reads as TGTGCCAGCAGTTACTCCGCTAACTATGGCTACACCTTC.

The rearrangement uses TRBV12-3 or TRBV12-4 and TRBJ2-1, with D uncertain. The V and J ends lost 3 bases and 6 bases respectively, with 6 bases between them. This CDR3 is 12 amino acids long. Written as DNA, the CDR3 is TGTGCCAGCAGTTTTTGGGGCAATGAGCAGTTCTTC. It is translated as CASSFWGNEQFF.